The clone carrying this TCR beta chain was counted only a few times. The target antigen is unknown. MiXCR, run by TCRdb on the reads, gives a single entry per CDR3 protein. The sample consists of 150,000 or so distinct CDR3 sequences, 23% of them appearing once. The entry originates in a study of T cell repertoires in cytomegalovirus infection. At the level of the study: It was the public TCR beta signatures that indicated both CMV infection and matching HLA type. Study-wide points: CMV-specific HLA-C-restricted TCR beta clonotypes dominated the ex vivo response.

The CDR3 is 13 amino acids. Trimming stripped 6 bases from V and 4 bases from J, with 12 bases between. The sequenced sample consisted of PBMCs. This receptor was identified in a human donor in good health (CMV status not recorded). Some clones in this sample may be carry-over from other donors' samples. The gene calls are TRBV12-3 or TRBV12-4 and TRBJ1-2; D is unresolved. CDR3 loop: CASSSPRFYGYTF. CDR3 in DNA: TGTGCCAGCAGCTCCCCCAGGTTCTATGGCTACACCTTC.